Listed here are 6 T cell receptor beta chains from one sample, sequenced in a study of shared clonotypes between healthy human individuals. TCRdb keeps only in-frame clones here, not all; method: immunoSEQ multiplex PCR. The sample records about 2.3 million clones, more than 80% being singletons. Sequenced material: naive CD4+ T cells from PBMCs. Subset defined: CD45RA+ positively selected. Receptor source: a man younger than 35 in good health. Some clones in this sample may be carry-over from other donors' samples.

The chain carries TRBV29-1 and TRBJ2-3; a weak D match, TRBD1 (5 bases). The CDR3 totals 13 residues. Germline CDR1 SQVTM, CDR2 ANQGSEA. V lost 3 bases and J lost 3, with 10 bases in between. The CDR3 sequence is CSVDRAKTDTQYF. CDR3 DNA: TGCAGCGTTGACAGGGCTAAAACAGATACGCAGTATTTT.

This chain uses TRBV11-2 with TRBJ2-7; unclear D gene. The length of the CDR3 is 11 residues. In germline, CDR1 is SGHAT, CDR2 FQNNGV. The V end lost 5 bases, the J end lost 6 bases, and 8 bases lay between the germline ends. The CDR3 here is CASSAQVEQYF. The CDR3 DNA reads TGTGCCAGCAGCGCCCAGGTCGAGCAGTACTTC.

This clone has just one count. The V and J genes are TRBV5-4 and TRBJ2-3; 10 bases fit TRBD2. The V gene's germline CDR1 is SGHNT and CDR2 YYREEE (reference sequence). CDR3 size: 15 residues. The V segment lost 7 bases and the J segment 6 bases; nucleotides outside the gene matches: 11. CDR3 coding DNA: TGTGCCAGCTGCTCTAGCGGGAGTCTCGGGGATACGCAGTATTTT. Translating gives CASCSSGSLGDTQYF.

The chain recombines TRBV7-6 with TRBJ2-5; possibly TRBD1 for D (6 bases). The germline gives CDR1 SGHVS, CDR2 FNYEAQ. Trimming stripped 5 bases from V and 5 bases from J, with 18 bases between. CDR3 length: 15 residues. The CDR3 DNA reads as TGTGCCAGCAGCCGGAAGGCACAGGGATCGGAGACCCAGTACTTC. This codes for CASSRKAQGSETQYF. Looking up the rest from reference TRBV7-6 and TRBJ2-5 gives the full variable domain: GAGVSQSPRYKVTKRGQDVALRCDPISGHVSLYWYRQALGQGPEFLTYFNYEAQQDKSGLPNDRFSAERPEGSISTLTIQRTEQRDSAMYRCASSRKAQGSETQYFGPGTRLLVL.

The genes are TRBV28 and TRBJ1-6, with D possibly matching TRBD1 (5 bases). The germline V gene has CDR1 MDHEN and CDR2 SYDVKM. V was pared by 8 bases and J by 8 bases, with 10 bases between. The length of the CDR3 is 12 residues. The DNA of the CDR3 is TGTGCCAGCGGGACTGGGGATTCACCCCTCCACTTT. Amino acids: CASGTGDSPLHF.

This sequence joins TRBV6-1 and TRBJ1-2; no definite D call. V dropped 3 bases and J dropped 4 bases, with 12 bases sitting between them. This CDR3 spans 14 amino acids. Germline V gene sequence: CDR1 MNHNS, CDR2 SASEGT. CDR3 in amino acids: CASSDGQAGYGYTF. In nucleotides, the CDR3 is TGTGCCAGCAGTGACGGCCAGGCTGGCTATGGCTACACCTTC.